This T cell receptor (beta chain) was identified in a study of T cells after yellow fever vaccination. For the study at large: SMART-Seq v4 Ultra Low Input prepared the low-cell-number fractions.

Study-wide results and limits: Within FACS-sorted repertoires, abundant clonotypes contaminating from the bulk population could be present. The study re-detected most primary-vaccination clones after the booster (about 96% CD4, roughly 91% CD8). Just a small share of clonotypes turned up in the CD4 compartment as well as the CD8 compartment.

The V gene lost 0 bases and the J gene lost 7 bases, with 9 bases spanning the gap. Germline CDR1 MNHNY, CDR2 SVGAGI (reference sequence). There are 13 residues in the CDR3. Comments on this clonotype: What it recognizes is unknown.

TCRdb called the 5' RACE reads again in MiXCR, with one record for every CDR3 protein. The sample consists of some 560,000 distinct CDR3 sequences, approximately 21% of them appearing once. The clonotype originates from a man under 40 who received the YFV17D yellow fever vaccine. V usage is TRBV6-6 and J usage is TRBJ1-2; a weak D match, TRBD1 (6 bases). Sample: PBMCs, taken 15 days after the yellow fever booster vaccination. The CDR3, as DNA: TGTGCCAGCAGTTACTCAGAGGGGGTTGGCTACACCTTC. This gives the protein CASSYSEGVGYTF.